This TCR beta chain appears in the sequencing data of a study of CD8 T cells in Susac syndrome. V lost 6 bases, J lost 7 bases, and 14 bases lay in between. CDR3 size: 13 residues. Germline values: CDR1 SGHTS, CDR2 YDEGEE. Random hexamers primed reverse transcription of 0.5 to 1 ug RNA. MiXCR, applied by TCRdb to the immunoSEQ multiplex PCR reads, yields one record per CDR3 protein. The sample carries approximately 68,000 distinct CDR3 sequences, roughly 94% recorded once. Specimen: CD8+ T cells from PBMCs. This clonotype originated in a human donor with multiple sclerosis. This chain links TRBV5-8 with TRBJ1-5; D gene unclear. The CDR3 bases are TGTGCCAGCACCCCTGATCGGAGGCAGCCCCAGCATTTT. It codes for CASTPDRRQPQHF.